This T cell receptor (beta chain) was sequenced in a study of a mutant IDH1 vaccine in newly diagnosed glioma. Time point described: week 5, during vaccination. Each dose delivered 300 ug of mutant IDH1 20-mer peptide subcutaneously with imiquimod. Germline CDR1 is SGHRS and CDR2 is YFSETQ. This CDR3 region has 16 residues. J lost 0 bases, V lost 0 bases, and 5 bases had no gene match. Repertoires were generated with immunoSEQ multiplex PCR, while TCRdb's copy carries only in-frame clones and drops some. The sample carries about 36,000 clones, 80% to 90% recorded once. For this clone: Its antigen is undetermined.

This clonotype originated in a man between 45 and 60 years old with glioma. The sample in question was PBMCs, obtained from a glioma patient whose treatment included an IDH1 peptide vaccine. The rearrangement links TRBV5-1 to TRBJ2-7, with 8 bases fitting TRBD1. The CDR3 spells CASSLEAGQVSYEQYF. DNA of the CDR3: TGCGCCAGCAGCTTGGAGGCGGGACAGGTCTCCTACGAGCAGTACTTC. The full variable domain, rest sourced from reference TRBV5-1 and TRBJ2-7, is KAGVTQTPRYLIKTRGQQVTLSCSPISGHRSVSWYQQTPGQGLQFLFEYFSETQRNKGNFPGRFSGRQFSNSRSEMNVSTLELGDSALYLCASSLEAGQVSYEQYFGPGTRLTVT.